This T cell receptor beta chain originates from a study of blood T cell repertoires in COVID-19. This CDR3 spans 16 amino acids. CDR1 MRHNA and CDR2 SNTAGT come from the germline V gene. Trimming cost V 6 bases and J 4 bases; bases outside gene matches: 7. In the study's own analysis: From reference gene primer amplification, estimates of nucleated cell counts were derived. The method was immunoSEQ multiplex PCR; TCRdb's version includes in-frame clones alone and lacks a portion of them. That table furnishes V, J and clone size, whereas the DNA furnished D and trimming. The sample consists of approximately 160,000 clones, approximately 83% of them appearing once.

This rearrangement joins TRBV6-4 to TRBJ2-1, with TRBD2 matching over 12 bases. This receptor was obtained from a woman at least 80 years old with active or convalescent COVID-19. Specimen: peripheral blood. CDR3 DNA: TGTGCCAGCAGCCCAAGCGGACTAGCGGGGTACAATGAGCAGTTCTTC. This sequence encodes CASSPSGLAGYNEQFF.